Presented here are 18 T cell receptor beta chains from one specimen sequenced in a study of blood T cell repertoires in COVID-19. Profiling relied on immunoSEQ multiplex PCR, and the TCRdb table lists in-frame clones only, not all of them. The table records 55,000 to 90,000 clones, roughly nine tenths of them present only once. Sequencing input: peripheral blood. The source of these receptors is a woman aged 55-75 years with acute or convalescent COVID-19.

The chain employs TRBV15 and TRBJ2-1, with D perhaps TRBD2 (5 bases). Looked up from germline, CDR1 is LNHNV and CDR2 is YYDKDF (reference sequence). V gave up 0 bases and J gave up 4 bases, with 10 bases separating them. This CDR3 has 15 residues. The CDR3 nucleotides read TGTGCCACCAGCAGAGATCGGCGGGCGTACAATGAGCAGTTCTTC. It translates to CATSRDRRAYNEQFF.

DNA of the CDR3: TGTGCCAGCAGTGGCGACCAGGGACAAGAGACCCAGTACTTC. This sequence encodes CASSGDQGQETQYF. This rearrangement joins TRBV2 to TRBJ2-5, with D tentatively TRBD1 (5 bases). The V gene's germline CDR1 is SNHLY and CDR2 FYNNEI. With 4 bases removed from V and 2 bases from J, the gap between germline ends came to 11 bases. This CDR3 comprises 14 residues.

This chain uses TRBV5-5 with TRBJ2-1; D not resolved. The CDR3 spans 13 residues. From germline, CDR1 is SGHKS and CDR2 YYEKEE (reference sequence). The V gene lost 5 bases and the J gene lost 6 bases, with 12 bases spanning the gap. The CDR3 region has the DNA TGTGCCAGCAGTCATGACTTACTCAATGAGCAGTTCTTC. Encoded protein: CASSHDLLNEQFF.

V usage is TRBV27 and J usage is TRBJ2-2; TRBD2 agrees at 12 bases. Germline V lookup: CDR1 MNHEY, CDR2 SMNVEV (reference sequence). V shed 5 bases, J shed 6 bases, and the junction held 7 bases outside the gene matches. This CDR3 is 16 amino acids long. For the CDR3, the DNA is TGTGCCAGCAGTCCCCTCCTAGCGGGGGGGCCCGGGGAGCTGTTTTTT. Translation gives CASSPLLAGGPGELFF.

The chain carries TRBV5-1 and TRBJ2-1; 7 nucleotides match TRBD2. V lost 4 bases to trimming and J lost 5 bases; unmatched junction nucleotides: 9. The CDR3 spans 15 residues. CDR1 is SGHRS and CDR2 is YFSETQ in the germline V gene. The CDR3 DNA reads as TGCGCCAGCAGCCGTTCGAGCGGGGTCGACAATGAGCAGTTCTTC. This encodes CASSRSSGVDNEQFF.

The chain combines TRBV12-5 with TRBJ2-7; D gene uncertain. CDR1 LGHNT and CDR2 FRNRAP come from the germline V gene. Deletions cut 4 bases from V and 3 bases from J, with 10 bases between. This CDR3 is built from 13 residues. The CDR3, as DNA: TGTGCTAGTGGTTCTCGACATATCTACGAGCAGTACTTC. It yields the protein CASGSRHIYEQYF.

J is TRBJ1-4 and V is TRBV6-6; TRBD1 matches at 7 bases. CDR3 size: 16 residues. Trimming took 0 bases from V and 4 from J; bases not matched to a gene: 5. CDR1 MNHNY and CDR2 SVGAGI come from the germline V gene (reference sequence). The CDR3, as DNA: TGTGCCAGCAGTTACTCGGGGGGACAGTTTAATGAAAAACTGTTTTTT. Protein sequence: CASSYSGGQFNEKLFF.

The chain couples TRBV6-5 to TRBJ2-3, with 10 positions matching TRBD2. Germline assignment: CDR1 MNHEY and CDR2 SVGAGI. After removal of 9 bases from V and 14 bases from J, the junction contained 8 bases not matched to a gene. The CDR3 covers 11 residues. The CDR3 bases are TGTGCCAGTTCAGCGGGGGGGAAGATGTATTTT. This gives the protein CASSAGGKMYF.

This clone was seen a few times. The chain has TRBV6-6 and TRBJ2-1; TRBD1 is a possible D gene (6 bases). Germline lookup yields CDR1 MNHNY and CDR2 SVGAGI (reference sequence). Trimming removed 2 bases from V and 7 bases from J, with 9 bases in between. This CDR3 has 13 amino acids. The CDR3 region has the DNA TGTGCCAGCAGTTACGCTACAGGGAATGAGCAGTTCTTC. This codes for CASSYATGNEQFF.

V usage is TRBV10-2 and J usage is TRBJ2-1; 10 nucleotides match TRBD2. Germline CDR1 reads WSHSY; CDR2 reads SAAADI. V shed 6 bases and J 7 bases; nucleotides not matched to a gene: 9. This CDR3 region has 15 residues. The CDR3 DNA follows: TGCGCCAGCAGCCTTAGCGGGGGGCGTGGGAATGAGCAGTTCTTC. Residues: CASSLSGGRGNEQFF.

In DNA form, the CDR3 reads TGCGCCAGCAGCGTCGATACAGGGGGCAATCAGCCCCAGCATTTT. This codes for CASSVDTGGNQPQHF. The V and J genes are TRBV5-1 and TRBJ1-5; 7 bases fit TRBD1. V gave up 4 bases and J gave up 2 bases; unmatched junction bases: 6. In germline, CDR1 is SGHRS, CDR2 YFSETQ. The CDR3 contains 15 residues.

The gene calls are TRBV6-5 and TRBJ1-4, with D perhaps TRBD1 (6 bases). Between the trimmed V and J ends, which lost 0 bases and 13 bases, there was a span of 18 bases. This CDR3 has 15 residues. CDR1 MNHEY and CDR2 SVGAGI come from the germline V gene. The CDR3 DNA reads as TGTGCCAGCAGTTACTCGGGACAAGAAAATGAAGGACTGTTTTTT. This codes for CASSYSGQENEGLFF.

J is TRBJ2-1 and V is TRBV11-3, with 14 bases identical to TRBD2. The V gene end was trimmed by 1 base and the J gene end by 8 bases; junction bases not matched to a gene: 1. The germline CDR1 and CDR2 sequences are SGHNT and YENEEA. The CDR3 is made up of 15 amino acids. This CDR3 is CASSLGLAGGHEQFF. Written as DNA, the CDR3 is TGTGCCAGCAGCTTAGGACTAGCGGGGGGGCATGAGCAGTTCTTC.

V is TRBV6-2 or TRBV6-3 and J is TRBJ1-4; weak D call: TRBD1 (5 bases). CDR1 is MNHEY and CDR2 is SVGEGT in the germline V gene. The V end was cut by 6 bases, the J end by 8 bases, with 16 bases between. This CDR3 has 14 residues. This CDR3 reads CASSVVGAEEKLFF. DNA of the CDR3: TGTGCCAGCAGCGTTGTAGGGGCGGAGGAAAAACTGTTTTTT.

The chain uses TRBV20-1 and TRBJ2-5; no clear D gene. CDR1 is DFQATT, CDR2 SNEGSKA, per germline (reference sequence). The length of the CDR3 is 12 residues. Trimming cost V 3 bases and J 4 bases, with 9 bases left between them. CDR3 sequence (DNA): TGCAGTGCTAGTGCCGGGTTAGAGACCCAGTACTTC. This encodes CSASAGLETQYF.

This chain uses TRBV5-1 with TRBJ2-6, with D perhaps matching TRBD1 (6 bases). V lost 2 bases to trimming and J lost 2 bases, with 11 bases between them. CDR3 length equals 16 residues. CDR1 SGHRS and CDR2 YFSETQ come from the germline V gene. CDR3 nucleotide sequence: TGCGCCAGCAGCTTCTACAGGGATACTGGGGCCAACGTCCTGACTTTC. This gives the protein CASSFYRDTGANVLTF.

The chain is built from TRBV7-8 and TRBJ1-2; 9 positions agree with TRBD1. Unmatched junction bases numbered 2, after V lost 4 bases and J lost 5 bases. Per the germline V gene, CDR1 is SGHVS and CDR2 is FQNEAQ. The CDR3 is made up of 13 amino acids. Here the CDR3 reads CASSSDRGYGYTF. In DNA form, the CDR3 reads TGTGCCAGCAGCTCAGACAGGGGGTATGGCTACACCTTC.

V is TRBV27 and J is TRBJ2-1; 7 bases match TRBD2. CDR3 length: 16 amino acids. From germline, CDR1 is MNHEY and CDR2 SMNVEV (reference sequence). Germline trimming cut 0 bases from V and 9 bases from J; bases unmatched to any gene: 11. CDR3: CASSLSFGERGIEQFF. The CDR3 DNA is TGTGCCAGCAGTTTATCATTTGGGGAGCGGGGAATTGAGCAGTTCTTC.